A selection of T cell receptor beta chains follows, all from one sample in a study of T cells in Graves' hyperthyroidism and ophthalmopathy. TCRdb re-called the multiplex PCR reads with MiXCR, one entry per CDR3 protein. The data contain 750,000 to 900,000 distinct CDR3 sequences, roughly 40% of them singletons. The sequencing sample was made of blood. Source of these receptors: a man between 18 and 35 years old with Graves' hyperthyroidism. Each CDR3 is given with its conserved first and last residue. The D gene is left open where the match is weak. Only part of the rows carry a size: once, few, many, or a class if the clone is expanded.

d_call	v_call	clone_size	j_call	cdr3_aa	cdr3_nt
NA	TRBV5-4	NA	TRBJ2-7	CASSFQVGYEQYF	TGTGCCAGCAGCTTCCAGGTCGGCTACGAGCAGTACTTC
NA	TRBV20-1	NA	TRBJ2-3	CSASLGLDF	TGCAGTGCTAGCCTAGGCCTCGATTTT
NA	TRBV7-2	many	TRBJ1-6	CASSLAWTANSPLHF	TGTGCCAGCAGCTTGGCGTGGACAGCTAATTCACCCCTCCACTTT
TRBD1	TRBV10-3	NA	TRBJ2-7	CATGTGKVQYF	TGTGCCACCGGGACAGGGAAAGTGCAGTACTTC
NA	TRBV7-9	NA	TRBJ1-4	CASSKLRGRVEKLFF	TGTGCCAGCAGCAAACTCAGGGGTCGAGTAGAAAAACTGTTTTTT
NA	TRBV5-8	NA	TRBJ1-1	CASSDGTLYTEAFF	TGTGCCAGCAGCGATGGGACGCTGTACACTGAAGCTTTCTTT
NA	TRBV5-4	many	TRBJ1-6	CASSSPTDRPSPLHF	TGTGCCAGCAGCTCGCCGACAGATCGGCCCTCACCCCTCCACTTT
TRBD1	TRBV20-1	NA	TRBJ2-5	CSARDAQGAQYF	TGCAGTGCTAGAGATGCGCAGGGGGCCCAGTACTTC
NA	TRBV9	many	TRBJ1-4	CASSESGLDEKLFF	TGTGCCAGCAGCGAATCGGGACTGGATGAAAAACTGTTTTTT
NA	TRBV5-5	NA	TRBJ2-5	CASSIPLGETQYF	TGTGCCAGCAGCATACCCCTGGGAGAGACCCAGTACTTC
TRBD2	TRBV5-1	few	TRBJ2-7	CASSLGSGSGNEQYF	TGCGCCAGCAGCTTGGGTAGCGGGAGCGGCAACGAGCAGTACTTC
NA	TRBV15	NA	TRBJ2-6	CASSAGLVGANVLTF	TGTGCCAGCAGTGCTGGACTGGTGGGGGCCAACGTCCTGACTTTC
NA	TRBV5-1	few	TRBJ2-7	CASSLGQDHYEQYF	TGCGCCAGCAGCTTGGGACAGGACCACTACGAGCAGTACTTC
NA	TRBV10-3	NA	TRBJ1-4	CAISPLGRNNEKLFF	TGTGCCATCAGTCCCCTGGGCAGGAATAATGAAAAACTGTTTTTT
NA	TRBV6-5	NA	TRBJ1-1	CASSDSLGGANTEAFF	TGTGCCAGCAGTGACTCCCTCGGGGGCGCGAACACTGAAGCTTTCTTT
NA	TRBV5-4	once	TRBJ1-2	CASSGERGNNYGYTF	TGTGCCAGCAGTGGGGAAAGGGGGAACAACTATGGCTACACCTTC
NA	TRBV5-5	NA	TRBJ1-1	CASSTEPNTEAFF	TGTGCCAGCAGCACTGAACCGAACACTGAAGCTTTCTTT
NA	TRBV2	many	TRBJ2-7	CAGRQESYEQYF	TGTGCCGGACGACAGGAGTCCTACGAGCAGTACTTC
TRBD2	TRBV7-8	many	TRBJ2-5	CASSGGLGETQYF	TGTGCCAGCAGCGGGGGACTAGGGGAGACCCAGTACTTC
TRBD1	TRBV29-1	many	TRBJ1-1	CSVVRQGDTEAFF	TGCAGCGTTGTAAGACAGGGGGACACTGAAGCTTTCTTT
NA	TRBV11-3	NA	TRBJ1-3	CASSFRRGWGLGNTIYF	TGTGCCAGCAGTTTTCGGCGTGGCTGGGGGCTTGGAAACACCATATATTTT
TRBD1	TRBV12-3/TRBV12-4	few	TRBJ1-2	CASSLGTRDRDGYTF	TGTGCCAGCAGTTTGGGGACCCGGGACAGGGATGGCTACACCTTC
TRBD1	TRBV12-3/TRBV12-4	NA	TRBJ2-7	CASSLSGQHYEQYF	TGTGCCAGCAGTTTATCGGGACAGCACTACGAGCAGTACTTC
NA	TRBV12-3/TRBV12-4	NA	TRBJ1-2	CPEGHRPYGYTF	TGTCCCGAGGGCCACCGGCCCTATGGCTACACCTTC
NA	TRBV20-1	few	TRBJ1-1	CSAPGDMNTEAFF	TGCAGTGCCCCGGGAGACATGAACACTGAAGCTTTCTTT
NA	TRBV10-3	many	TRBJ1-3	CAISEGGTGNTIYF	TGTGCCATCAGTGAGGGGGGGACTGGAAACACCATATATTTT
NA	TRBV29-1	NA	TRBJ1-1	CSFRRQNTEAFF	TGCAGCTTTAGACGTCAGAACACTGAAGCTTTCTTT
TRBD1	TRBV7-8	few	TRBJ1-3	CASSVGPDRGEPGNTIYF	TGTGCCAGCAGCGTAGGACCTGACAGGGGGGAACCTGGAAACACCATATATTTT
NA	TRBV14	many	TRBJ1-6	CASSGFYNSPLHF	TGTGCCAGCAGTGGGTTTTATAATTCACCCCTCCACTTT
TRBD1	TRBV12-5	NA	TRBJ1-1	CASGFRDRENTEAFF	TGTGCTAGTGGTTTTCGTGACAGGGAGAACACTGAAGCTTTCTTT
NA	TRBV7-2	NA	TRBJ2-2	CASSLSTGDTGELFF	TGTGCCAGCAGCTTATCTACGGGGGACACCGGGGAGCTGTTTTTT
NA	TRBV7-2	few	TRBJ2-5	CASSFFGGTETQYF	TGTGCCAGCAGCTTCTTCGGCGGGACTGAGACCCAGTACTTC
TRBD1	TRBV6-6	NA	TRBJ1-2	CASSEFSSRDRFAKDGYTF	TGTGCCAGCAGTGAATTCTCGTCCCGGGACAGATTCGCGAAGGATGGCTACACCTTC
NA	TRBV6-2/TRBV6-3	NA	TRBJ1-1	CASMDGGQNTEAFF	TGTGCCAGCATGGACGGGGGACAGAACACTGAAGCTTTCTTT
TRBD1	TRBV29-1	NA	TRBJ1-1	CSVEVGTGAFF	TGCAGCGTTGAGGTCGGGACAGGGGCTTTCTTT
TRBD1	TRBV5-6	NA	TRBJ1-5	CASSWGTGARQPQHF	TGTGCCAGCAGCTGGGGGACAGGGGCGCGGCAGCCCCAGCATTTT
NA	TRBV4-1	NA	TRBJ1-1	CASSQDSGELAEAFF	TGCGCCAGCAGCCAAGACTCGGGGGAATTGGCTGAAGCTTTCTTT
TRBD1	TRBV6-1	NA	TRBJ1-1	CASSDTGAGTEAFF	TGTGCCAGCAGTGACACAGGGGCTGGCACTGAAGCTTTCTTT
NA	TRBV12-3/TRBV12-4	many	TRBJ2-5	CASSLTRGGETQYF	TGTGCCAGCAGTTTAACGAGGGGGGGCGAGACCCAGTACTTC
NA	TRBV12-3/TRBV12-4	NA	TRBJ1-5	CASTVGGLGQPQHF	TGTGCCAGCACCGTGGGGGGACTTGGACAGCCCCAGCATTTT
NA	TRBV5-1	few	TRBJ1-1	CASSLIPGSSEAFF	TGCGCCAGCAGCTTGATACCAGGCTCCTCTGAAGCTTTCTTT
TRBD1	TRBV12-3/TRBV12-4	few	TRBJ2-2	CASSPRWTGGNTGELFF	TGTGCCAGCAGTCCAAGGTGGACAGGGGGAAACACCGGGGAGCTGTTTTTT
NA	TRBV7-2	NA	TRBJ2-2	CACSGGPGTGELFF	TGTGCCTGCTCCGGGGGGCCGGGCACCGGGGAGCTGTTTTTT
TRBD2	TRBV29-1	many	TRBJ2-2	CSVDPPPSGRVSGELFF	TGCAGCGTTGACCCCCCGCCTAGCGGGAGAGTATCGGGGGAGCTGTTTTTT
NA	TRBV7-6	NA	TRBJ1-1	CASGGEAFF	TGTGCTAGCGGCGGGGAAGCTTTCTTT
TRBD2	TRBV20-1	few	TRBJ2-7	CSARDWSGSSYEQYF	TGCAGTGCTAGAGATTGGAGCGGGAGCTCCTACGAGCAGTACTTC
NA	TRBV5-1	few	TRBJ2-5	CASSPDSGRETQYF	TGCGCCAGCAGCCCGGACTCCGGTAGGGAGACCCAGTACTTC
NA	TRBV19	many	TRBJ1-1	CASRTIYTEAFF	TGTGCCAGTAGGACAATTTACACTGAAGCTTTCTTT
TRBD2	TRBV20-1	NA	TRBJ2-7	CSARGMVSSGISEQYF	TGCAGTGCTAGAGGAATGGTCTCTAGCGGGATTTCCGAGCAGTACTTC
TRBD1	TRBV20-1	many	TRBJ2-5	CSARDRQETQYF	TGCAGTGCCCGGGACAGACAAGAGACCCAGTACTTC
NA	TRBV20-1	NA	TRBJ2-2	CSARDGGAVTGELFF	TGCAGTGCTAGAGATGGGGGGGCGGTCACCGGGGAGCTGTTTTTT
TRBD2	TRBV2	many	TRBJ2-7	CASSGLAGGSYEQYF	TGTGCCAGCAGCGGACTAGCGGGGGGATCCTACGAGCAGTACTTC
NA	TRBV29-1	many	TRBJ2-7	CSVEAEGSYEQYF	TGCAGCGTTGAAGCCGAGGGTTCCTACGAGCAGTACTTC
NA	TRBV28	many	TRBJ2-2	CASSLGDFSTGELFF	TGTGCCAGCAGTTTAGGGGACTTTTCCACCGGGGAGCTGTTTTTT
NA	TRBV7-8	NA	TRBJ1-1	CASSPRNFGLNTEAFF	TGTGCCAGCAGCCCCAGGAATTTCGGGTTGAACACTGAAGCTTTCTTT